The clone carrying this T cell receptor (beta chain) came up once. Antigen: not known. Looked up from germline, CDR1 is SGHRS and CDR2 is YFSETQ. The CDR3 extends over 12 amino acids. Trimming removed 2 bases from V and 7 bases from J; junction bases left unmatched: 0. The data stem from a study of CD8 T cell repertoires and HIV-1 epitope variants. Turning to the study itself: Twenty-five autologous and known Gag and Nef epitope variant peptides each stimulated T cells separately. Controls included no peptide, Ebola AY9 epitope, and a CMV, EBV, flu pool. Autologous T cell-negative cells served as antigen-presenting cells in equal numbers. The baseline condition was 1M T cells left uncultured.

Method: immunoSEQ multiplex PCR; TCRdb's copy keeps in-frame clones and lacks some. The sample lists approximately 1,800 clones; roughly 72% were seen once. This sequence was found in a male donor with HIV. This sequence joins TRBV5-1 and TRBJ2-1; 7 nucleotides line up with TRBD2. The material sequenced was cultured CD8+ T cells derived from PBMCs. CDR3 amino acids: CASSLAGNEQFF. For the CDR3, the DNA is TGCGCCAGCAGCTTAGCGGGGAATGAGCAGTTCTTC.